Below, one T cell receptor (beta chain) is given with its context. What this receptor recognizes is not known. No qualities accompany the bases; no much larger clone lies one base away. Every donor was a healthy Caucasian. The researchers also sequenced three unrelated adults who were not twins: a male aged 18 to 29, a male aged 50 to 60, and a female aged 50 to 60. Miltenyi CD45RO+ enrichment and human naive T-cell isolation kits were used to isolate memory (CD45RO+) and naive T cells from PBMC. Reading from cysteine to phenylalanine, the CDR3 counts 14 amino acids. Just CDR3 DNA is preserved here, 42 bases in frame from base 1. CDR1 and CDR2, looked up from the germline V gene (reference sequence), are MNHEY and SMNVEV. V is clipped by 2 bases and J by 7 bases, and the sequence between their germline boundaries is 11 bases long. This sample was taken from a study of identical twins (dated by TCRdb to the mid-2010s). Notes on the research overall: The study deep-sequenced TCR alpha and beta repertoires from monozygotic twins, unrelated adults of various ages and cord blood to test whether fetal clonotypes persist. Replicate twin experiments were performed at different times using different library preparation protocols to rule out contamination. Results and caveats for the whole study, not just this receptor: Fewer insertions were carried by abundant cord blood beta clonotypes, a similar but weaker trend appeared in young adult naive repertoires, and no such trend appeared in memory repertoires. Out-of-frame TCR alpha sharing in monozygotic twins was systematically underestimated by recombination models, whereas sharing between unrelated individuals was in agreement with the recombination models. Conclusions relied on cross-sectional statistical analysis, since the same donors could not be followed over many years. Invariant T cells such as MAIT and iNKT could partly confound zero-insertion analyses, though diverse VJ usage argued against this for most clonotypes. Compared with coincidental sharing between unrelated individuals, out-of-frame TCR alpha sequences shared between twins had an excess of sequences with low generation probability. The excess sharing between twins in beta out-of-frame sequences was weaker because fewer shared sequences reduced the signal-to-noise ratio.

Receptor libraries were prepared by 5' RACE. TCRdb lists the instrument as Illumina HiSeq 2000. Template switching added a universal primer binding site, and the final cDNA carried a unique molecular identifier that allowed TCR cDNA molecules to be counted accurately. First-strand cDNA for TCR alpha and beta chains was synthesized from specific primers in the conserved constant-segment region. Each cDNA library was double barcoded, with a SMART-Mk sample barcode plus Illumina barcodes, to control for contamination. TruSeq adapter sequences, together with Illumina sample barcodes, were added in two successive PCR steps. Sequencing of the TCR alpha and beta cDNA libraries was done on the Illumina HiSeq platform using custom primers. The authors' analysis ran thus. MiGEC processed the raw reads to extract unique molecular identifiers, while MiXCR was used to determine the CDR3 positions. For each individual, recombination models were inferred using an EM algorithm with the repgenHMM and IGoR tools. The analysis of shared clonotypes was done with the tcR package in R, with sharing normalized by the product of cloneset sizes. Out-of-frame nonproductive sequences were analyzed to study raw recombination free of thymic and clonal selection effects. In TCRdb, the public reads were trimmed at Q25 with fastp and aligned with MiXCR, with productive beta chains retained. All rows with the same CDR3 protein become a single entry with the most common DNA and genes. TCRdb, not the original authors, processed these V and J calls. The sample includes fewer than 450,000 distinct CDR3 sequences, with approximately 8.8% observed a single time. Under 9.5% of the sample belongs to the ten largest clones.

The V and J segments used are TRBV27 and TRBJ1-4; TRBD1 is possibly the D segment (6 matching bases). Sequenced sample: naive T cells sorted from blood. The sample's cell subset or site label is to be understood as: cells isolated with a human naive T-cell isolation kit. The sequence derives from a woman aged 45-65 years in good health. The CDR3 amino acid sequence is: CASSLTGGAEKLFF. DNA sequence: TGTGCCAGCAGTTTAACGGGGGGGGCTGAAAAACTGTTTTTT.